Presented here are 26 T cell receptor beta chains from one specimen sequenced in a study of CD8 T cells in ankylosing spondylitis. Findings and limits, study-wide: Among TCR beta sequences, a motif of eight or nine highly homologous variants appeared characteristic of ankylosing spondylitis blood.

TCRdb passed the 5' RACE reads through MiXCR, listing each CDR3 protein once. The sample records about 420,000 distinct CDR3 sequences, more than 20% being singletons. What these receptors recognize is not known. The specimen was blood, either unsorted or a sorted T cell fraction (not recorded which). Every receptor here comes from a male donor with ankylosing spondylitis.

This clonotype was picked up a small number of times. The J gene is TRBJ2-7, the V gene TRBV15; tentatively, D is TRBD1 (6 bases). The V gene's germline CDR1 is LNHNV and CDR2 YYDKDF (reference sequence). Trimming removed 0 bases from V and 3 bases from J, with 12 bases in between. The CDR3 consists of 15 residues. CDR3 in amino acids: CATSRDRGRNYEQYF. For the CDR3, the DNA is TGTGCCACCAGCAGAGACAGGGGAAGAAACTACGAGCAGTACTTC.

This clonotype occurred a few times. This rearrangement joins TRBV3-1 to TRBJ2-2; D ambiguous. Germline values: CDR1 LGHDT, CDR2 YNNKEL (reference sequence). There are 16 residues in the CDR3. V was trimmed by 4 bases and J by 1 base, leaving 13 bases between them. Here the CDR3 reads CASSLPFQENTGELFF. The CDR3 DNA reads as TGTGCCAGCAGCCTCCCCTTCCAGGAGAACACCGGGGAGCTGTTTTTT.

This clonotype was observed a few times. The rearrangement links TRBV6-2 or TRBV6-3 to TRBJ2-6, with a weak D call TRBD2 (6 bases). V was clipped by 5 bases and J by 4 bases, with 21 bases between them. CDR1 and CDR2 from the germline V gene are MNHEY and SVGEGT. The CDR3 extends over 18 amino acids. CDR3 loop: CASSPLRGDVMGANVLTF. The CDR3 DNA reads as TGTGCCAGCAGTCCCCTCCGCGGGGACGTGATGGGGGCCAACGTCCTGACTTTC.

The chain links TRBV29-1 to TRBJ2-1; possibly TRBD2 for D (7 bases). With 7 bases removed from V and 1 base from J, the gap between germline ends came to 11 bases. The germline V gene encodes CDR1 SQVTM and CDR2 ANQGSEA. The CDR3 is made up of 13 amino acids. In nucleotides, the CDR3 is TGCAGCGGCGGGGGCCAGTCCTACAATGAGCAGTTCTTC. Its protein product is CSGGGQSYNEQFF.

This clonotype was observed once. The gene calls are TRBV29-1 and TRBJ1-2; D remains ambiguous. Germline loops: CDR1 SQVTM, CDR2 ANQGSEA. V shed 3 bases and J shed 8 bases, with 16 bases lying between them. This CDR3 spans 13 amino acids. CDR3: CSVDQPAGRGYTF. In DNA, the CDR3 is TGCAGCGTTGACCAGCCCGCCGGCCGCGGCTACACCTTC.

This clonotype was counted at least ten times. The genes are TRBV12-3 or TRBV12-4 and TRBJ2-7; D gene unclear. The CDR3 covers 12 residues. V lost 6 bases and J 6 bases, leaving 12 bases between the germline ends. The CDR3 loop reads CASSLSPSEQYF. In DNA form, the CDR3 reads TGTGCCAGCAGCCTAAGTCCCTCCGAGCAGTACTTC.

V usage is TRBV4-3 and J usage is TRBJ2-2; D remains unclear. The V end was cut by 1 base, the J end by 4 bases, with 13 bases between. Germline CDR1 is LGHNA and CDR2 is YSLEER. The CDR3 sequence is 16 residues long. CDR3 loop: CASSQVLSSFTGELFF. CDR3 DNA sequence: TGCGCCAGCAGCCAAGTGCTATCCTCGTTCACCGGGGAGCTGTTTTTT.

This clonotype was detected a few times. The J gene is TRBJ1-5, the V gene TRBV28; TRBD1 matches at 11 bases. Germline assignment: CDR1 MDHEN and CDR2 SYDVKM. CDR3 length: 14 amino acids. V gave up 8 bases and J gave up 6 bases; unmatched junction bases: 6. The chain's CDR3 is CASGTGGLAQPQHF. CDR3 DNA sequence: TGTGCCAGCGGGACAGGGGGTCTCGCTCAGCCCCAGCATTTT.

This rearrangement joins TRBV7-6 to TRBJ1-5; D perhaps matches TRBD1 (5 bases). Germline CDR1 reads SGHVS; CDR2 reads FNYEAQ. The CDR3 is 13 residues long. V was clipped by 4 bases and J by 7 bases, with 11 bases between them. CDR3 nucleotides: TGTGCCAGCAGCTCCTTTCGGGGCCAGCCCCAGCATTTT. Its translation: CASSSFRGQPQHF.

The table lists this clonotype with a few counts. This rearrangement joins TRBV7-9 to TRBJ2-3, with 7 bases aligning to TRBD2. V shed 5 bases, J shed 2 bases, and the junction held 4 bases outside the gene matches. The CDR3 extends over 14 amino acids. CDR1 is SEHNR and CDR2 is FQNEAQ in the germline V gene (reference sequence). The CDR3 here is CASSASGNTDTQYF. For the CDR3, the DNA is TGTGCCAGCAGCGCTAGCGGCAACACAGATACGCAGTATTTT.

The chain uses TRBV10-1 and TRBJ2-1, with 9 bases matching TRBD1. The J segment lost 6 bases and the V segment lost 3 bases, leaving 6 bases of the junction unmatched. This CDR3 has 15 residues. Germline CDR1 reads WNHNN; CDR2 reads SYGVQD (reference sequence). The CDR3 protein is CASSDPKTGGNEQFF. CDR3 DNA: TGCGCCAGCAGTGATCCTAAGACAGGGGGCAATGAGCAGTTCTTC.

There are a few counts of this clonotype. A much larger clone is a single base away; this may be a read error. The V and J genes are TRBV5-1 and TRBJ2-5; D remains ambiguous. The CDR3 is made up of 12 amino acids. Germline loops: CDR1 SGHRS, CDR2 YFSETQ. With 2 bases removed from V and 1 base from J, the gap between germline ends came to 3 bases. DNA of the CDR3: TGCGCCAGCAGCTTTGCCCAAGAGACCCAGTACTTC. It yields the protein CASSFAQETQYF.

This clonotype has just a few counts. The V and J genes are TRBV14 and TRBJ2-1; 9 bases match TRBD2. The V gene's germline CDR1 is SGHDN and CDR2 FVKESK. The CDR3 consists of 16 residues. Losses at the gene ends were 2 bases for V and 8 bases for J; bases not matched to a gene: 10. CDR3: CASSQTLAGDGDEQFF. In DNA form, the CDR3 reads TGTGCCAGCAGCCAAACTTTAGCGGGGGATGGGGATGAGCAGTTCTTC.

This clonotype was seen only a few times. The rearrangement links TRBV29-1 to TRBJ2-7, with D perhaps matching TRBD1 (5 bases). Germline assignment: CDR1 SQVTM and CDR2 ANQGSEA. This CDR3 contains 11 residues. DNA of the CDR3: TGCAGTGCCAGGGTGTCCTACGAGCAGTACTTC. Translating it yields CSARVSYEQYF.

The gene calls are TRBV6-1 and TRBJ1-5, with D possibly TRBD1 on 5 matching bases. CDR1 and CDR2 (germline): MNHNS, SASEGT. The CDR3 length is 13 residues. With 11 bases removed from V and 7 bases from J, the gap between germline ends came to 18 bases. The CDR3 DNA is TGTGCCGGTGTCGCGGGGCAGGGACAGCCCCAGCATTTT. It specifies CAGVAGQGQPQHF.

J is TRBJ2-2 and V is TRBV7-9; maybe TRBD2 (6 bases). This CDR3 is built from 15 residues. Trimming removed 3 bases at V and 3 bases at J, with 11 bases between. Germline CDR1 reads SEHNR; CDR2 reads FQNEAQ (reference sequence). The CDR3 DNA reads TGTGCCAGCAGCTTCCCGGGACTTCACACCGGGGAGCTGTTTTTT. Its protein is CASSFPGLHTGELFF. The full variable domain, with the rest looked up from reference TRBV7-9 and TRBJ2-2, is DTGVSQNPRHKITKRGQNVTFRCDPISEHNRLYWYRQTLGQGPEFLTYFQNEAQLEKSRLLSDRFSAERPKGSFSTLEIQRTEQGDSAMYLCASSFPGLHTGELFFGEGSRLTVL.

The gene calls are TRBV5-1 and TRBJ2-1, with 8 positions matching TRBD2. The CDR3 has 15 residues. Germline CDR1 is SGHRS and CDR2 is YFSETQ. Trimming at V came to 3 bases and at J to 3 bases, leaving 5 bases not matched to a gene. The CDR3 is CASSSGGVNYNEQFF. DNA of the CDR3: TGCGCCAGCAGCTCGGGGGGGGTAAACTACAATGAGCAGTTCTTC.

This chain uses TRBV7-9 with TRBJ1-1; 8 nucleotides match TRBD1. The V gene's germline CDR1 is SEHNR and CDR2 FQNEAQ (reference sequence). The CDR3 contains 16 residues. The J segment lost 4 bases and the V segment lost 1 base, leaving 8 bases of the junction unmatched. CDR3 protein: CASSLVSRQGPTEAFF. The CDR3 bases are TGTGCCAGCAGCTTAGTCTCCCGACAGGGGCCCACTGAAGCTTTCTTT.

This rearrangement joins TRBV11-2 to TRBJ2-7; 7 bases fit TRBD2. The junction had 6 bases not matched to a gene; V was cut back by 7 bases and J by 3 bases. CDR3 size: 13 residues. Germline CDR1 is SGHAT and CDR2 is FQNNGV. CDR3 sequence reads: CASTVGGSYEQYF. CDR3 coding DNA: TGTGCCAGCACCGTGGGGGGGAGCTACGAGCAGTACTTC.

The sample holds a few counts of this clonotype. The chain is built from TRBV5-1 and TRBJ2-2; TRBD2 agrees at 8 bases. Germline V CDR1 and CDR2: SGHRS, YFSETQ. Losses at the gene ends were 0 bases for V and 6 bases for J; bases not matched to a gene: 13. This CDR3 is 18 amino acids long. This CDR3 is CASSLAVRGGLDPGELFF. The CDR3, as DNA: TGCGCCAGCAGCTTGGCCGTCCGGGGGGGATTGGATCCCGGGGAGCTGTTTTTT.

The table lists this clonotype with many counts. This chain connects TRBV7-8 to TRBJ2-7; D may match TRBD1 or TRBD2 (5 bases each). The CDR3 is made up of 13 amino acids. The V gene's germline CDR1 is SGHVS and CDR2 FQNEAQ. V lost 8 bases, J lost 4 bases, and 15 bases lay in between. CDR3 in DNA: TGTGCCAGCCAACCGGGACGGAGATACGAGCAGTACTTC. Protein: CASQPGRRYEQYF.

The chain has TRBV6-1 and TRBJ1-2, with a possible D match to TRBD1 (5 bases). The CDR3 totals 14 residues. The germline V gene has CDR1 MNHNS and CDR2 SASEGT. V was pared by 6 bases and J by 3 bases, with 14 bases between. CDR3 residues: CASSRENRDYGYTF. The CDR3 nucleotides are TGTGCCAGCAGCAGGGAGAACCGAGACTATGGCTACACCTTC.

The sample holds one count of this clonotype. The CDR3 bases are TGCAGTGCCCTAATGACTAGCGGCCAAGAGACCCAGTACTTC. It encodes CSALMTSGQETQYF. This rearrangement joins TRBV20-1 to TRBJ2-5, with 9 bases that match TRBD2. The CDR3 has 14 residues. Trimming at V came to 6 bases and at J to 1 base, leaving 6 bases not matched to a gene. Germline V CDR1 and CDR2: DFQATT, SNEGSKA (reference sequence).

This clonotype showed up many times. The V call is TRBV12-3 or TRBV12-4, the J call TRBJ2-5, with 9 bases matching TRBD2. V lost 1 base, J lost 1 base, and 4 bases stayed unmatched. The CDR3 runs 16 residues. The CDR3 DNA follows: TGTGCCAGCAGTTTAGGAGCGGGAGGACCCCAAGAGACCCAGTACTTC. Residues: CASSLGAGGPQETQYF.

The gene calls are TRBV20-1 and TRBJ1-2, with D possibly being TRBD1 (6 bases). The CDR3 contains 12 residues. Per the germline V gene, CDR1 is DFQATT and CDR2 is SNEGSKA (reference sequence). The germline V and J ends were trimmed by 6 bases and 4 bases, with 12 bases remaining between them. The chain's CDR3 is CSAQTGLYGYTF. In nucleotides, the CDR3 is TGCAGTGCCCAAACAGGGCTCTATGGCTACACCTTC.

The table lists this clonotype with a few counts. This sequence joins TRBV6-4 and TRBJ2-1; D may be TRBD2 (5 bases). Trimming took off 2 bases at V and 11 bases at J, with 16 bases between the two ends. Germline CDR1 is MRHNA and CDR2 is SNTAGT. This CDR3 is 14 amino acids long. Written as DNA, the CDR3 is TGTGCCAGCAGTGACCATGGAGGAGGAGTGAAGCAGTTCTTC. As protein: CASSDHGGGVKQFF.